These 17 T cell receptor beta chains came from one sample sequenced in a study of tumor-infiltrating lymphocytes in oesophageal squamous cell carcinoma. One entry per CDR3 protein, called by TCRdb with MiXCR from the PCR reads. The sample lists 20,000 or so distinct CDR3 sequences, around a third occurring once. The sequenced sample was esophageal tumor tissue. Source of these receptors: a female donor with esophageal squamous cell carcinoma.

This clonotype has at least ten counts. Possible read error: a much larger clone is one base away. The CDR3 region is CASSLKAGLAGPNEQYF. CDR3 nucleotides: TGTGCCAGCAGCTTAAAGGCCGGGCTAGCGGGGCCCAATGAGCAGTACTTC. This chain joins TRBV7-3 and TRBJ2-5, with 9 bases fitting TRBD2. Losses at the gene ends were 1 base for V and 11 bases for J; bases not matched to a gene: 17. Looked up from germline, CDR1 is SGHTA and CDR2 is FQGTGA. The CDR3 spans 17 residues.

The chain has TRBV18 and TRBJ2-1; 11 nucleotides match TRBD2. V shed 3 bases and J 4 bases; nucleotides not matched to a gene: 2. This CDR3 region has 15 residues. Germline V gene sequence: CDR1 KGHSH, CDR2 LQKENI. The CDR3 is CASSPGTSGYNEQFF. The CDR3, as DNA: TGTGCCAGCTCACCGGGGACTAGCGGTTACAATGAGCAGTTCTTC.

This clonotype showed up many times. V usage is TRBV28 and J usage is TRBJ2-2; 10 nucleotides align to TRBD2. The CDR3 covers 14 residues. Per germline, CDR1 MDHEN and CDR2 SYDVKM. With V trimmed by 10 bases and J by 9 bases, 11 bases remained unmatched. CDR3 residues: CATSGGDPLRELFF. CDR3 nucleotides: TGTGCCACCAGCGGGGGGGATCCCCTGAGGGAGCTGTTTTTT. The full variable domain, completed using reference TRBV28 and TRBJ2-2, is DVKVTQSSRYLVKRTGEKVFLECVQDMDHENMFWYRQDPGLGLRLIYFSYDVKMKEKGDIPEGYSVSREKKERFSLILESASTNQTSMYLCATSGGDPLRELFFGEGSRLTVL.

This clonotype was detected ten times or more. The chain employs TRBV27 and TRBJ2-1, with unresolved D. CDR1 and CDR2 from the germline V gene are MNHEY and SMNVEV (reference sequence). The CDR3 runs to 13 residues. The germline V and J ends were trimmed by 6 bases and 1 base, with 7 bases remaining between them. The CDR3 region is CASRLDSYNEQFF. In nucleotides, the CDR3 is TGTGCCAGCAGGCTAGATTCCTACAATGAGCAGTTCTTC.

V gene TRBV10-1 combines with J gene TRBJ2-3, with a tentative D call TRBD2 (5 bases). The CDR3 spans 15 residues. Trimming cost V 0 bases and J 3 bases, with 10 bases left between them. Germline loops: CDR1 WNHNN, CDR2 SYGVQD (reference sequence). CDR3 region: CASSESGVQTDTQYF. CDR3 DNA sequence: TGCGCCAGCAGTGAGTCCGGGGTCCAGACAGATACGCAGTATTTT.

This clonotype came up a few times. No conserved phenylalanine or tryptophan ends this CDR3, so it is likely a read error. The DNA is left out, because the CDR3 cannot be placed on it with certainty; the CDR3 is given as TCRdb lists it. CDR3 region: CASSLGAMGYTFGS. The chain carries TRBV7-9 and TRBJ2-7. Germline V lookup: CDR1 SEHNR, CDR2 FQNEAQ (reference sequence). Including both end residues, the CDR3 is 14 amino acids long.

The genes are TRBV20-1 and TRBJ1-4; D perhaps matches TRBD1 (5 bases). The CDR3 covers 14 residues. Germline CDR1 is DFQATT and CDR2 is SNEGSKA (reference sequence). Trimming took 5 bases from V and 8 from J, leaving 18 bases between them. CDR3: CSASEVSGSEKLFF. In DNA, the CDR3 is TGCAGTGCTTCAGAGGTGTCAGGGTCGGAAAAACTGTTTTTT.

As concerns this clonotype: As the CDR3 is not closed by the conserved phenylalanine or tryptophan, this likely results from a read error. The DNA is omitted, as the CDR3 cannot be located on it reliably, and the CDR3 follows TCRdb's listing. V and J are TRBV5-6 and TRBJ2-7; the D call of TRBD1 is as the table states it, not checked on the DNA. Per the germline V gene, CDR1 is SGHDT and CDR2 is YYEEEE. The CDR3 extends over 15 residues, inclusive of both ends. This chain's CDR3 is CASSLSRLWGYTFGS.

This clonotype was counted at least ten times. Because it lacks the conserved phenylalanine or tryptophan at the end, this CDR3 is likely a read error. Because the CDR3's place on the DNA is in doubt, the DNA is left out and the CDR3 is given as listed by TCRdb. This rearrangement joins TRBV11-2 to TRBJ2-6. Counting both end residues, the CDR3 totals 9 amino acids. Looked up from germline, CDR1 is SGHAT and CDR2 is FQNNGV. This CDR3 reads CASSRWATS.

With respect to this clonotype: Given the absence of the conserved phenylalanine or tryptophan at the CDR3 end, a read error is likely. It is unclear where the CDR3 begins or ends on the DNA, so no DNA is shown, and the CDR3 is as TCRdb lists it. This sequence joins TRBV5-4 and TRBJ2-7; no DNA check was done on the table's D call, TRBD1. The CDR3 is 17 amino acids in total, end residues counted. Germline CDR1 reads SGHNT; CDR2 reads YYREEE (reference sequence). CDR3: CASSSRDRVLHGYTFGS.

The table lists this clonotype with many counts. The gene calls are TRBV28 and TRBJ2-7; 9 bases map to TRBD1. This CDR3 region has 13 residues. Per germline, CDR1 MDHEN and CDR2 SYDVKM. V trimming: 11 bases; J trimming: 2 bases; junction bases outside the gene matches: 7. As DNA, the CDR3 is TGTGCCGGATCGGGGACAGGGACCTACGAGCAGTACTTC. It translates to CAGSGTGTYEQYF.

This clonotype was seen ten or more times. In DNA form, the CDR3 reads TGTGCCAGTAGTAGCGGGGGGCGGGATGAGCAGTTCTTC. The encoded protein is CASSSGGRDEQFF. The gene calls are TRBV19 and TRBJ2-1; 8 nucleotides match TRBD2. Germline assignment: CDR1 LNHDA and CDR2 SQIVND (reference sequence). This CDR3 contains 13 residues. The ends lost 4 bases at V and 8 bases at J; junction bases unmatched: 4. Together with reference TRBV19 and TRBJ2-1, the CDR3 gives the full variable domain: DGGITQSPKYLFRKEGQNVTLSCEQNLNHDAMYWYRQDPGQGLRLIYYSQIVNDFQKGDIAEGYSVSREKKESFPLTVTSAQKNPTAFYLCASSSGGRDEQFFGPGTRLTVL.

Many counts were recorded for this clonotype. This rearrangement joins TRBV6-1 to TRBJ2-1, with 9 bases lining up with TRBD2. The CDR3 runs 15 residues. Germline V gives CDR1 MNHNS, CDR2 SASEGT. V shed 7 bases and J 0 bases; nucleotides not matched to a gene: 4. In DNA form, the CDR3 reads TGTGCCAGCAAGGCTAGCGGGAACTCCTACAATGAGCAGTTCTTC. It yields the protein CASKASGNSYNEQFF.

V and J are TRBV9 and TRBJ2-2, with D unresolved. The ends were cut back, 2 bases at V and 7 bases at J, with 21 bases in the middle. Germline V gene lookup returns CDR1 SGDLS and CDR2 YYNGEE. The CDR3 spans 17 residues. The DNA of the CDR3 is TGTGCCAGCAGCGTTATAGGGATCCCGGGCTCGGGCGGGGAGCTGTTTTTT. This codes for CASSVIGIPGSGGELFF.

This clonotype has ten or more counts. V gene TRBV6-1 combines with J gene TRBJ2-1; 9 bases are a match to TRBD2. This CDR3 contains 16 residues. The germline V gene encodes CDR1 MNHNS and CDR2 SASEGT. The V and J ends lost 8 bases and 0 bases, in that order; junction bases with no gene match: 8. The CDR3 nucleotides read TGTGCCAGCGGTCGGGCGGGGGGGAGCTCCTACAATGAGCAGTTCTTC. Its protein is CASGRAGGSSYNEQFF.

This clonotype is termed medium-sized. The chain carries TRBV6-1 and TRBJ1-5, with unresolved D. Looked up from germline, CDR1 is MNHNS and CDR2 is SASEGT. Trimming pared 0 bases from V and 13 bases from J, leaving 13 bases between. This CDR3 comprises 13 residues. Here the CDR3 reads CASSEALLIPQHF. The DNA for the CDR3 is TGTGCCAGCAGTGAAGCTCTCCTGATTCCTCAGCATTTT.

J is TRBJ2-1 and V is TRBV5-4; the match to TRBD2 covers 10 bases. This CDR3 has 16 amino acids. The germline CDR1 and CDR2 sequences are SGHNT and YYREEE (reference sequence). After removal of 0 bases from V and 4 bases from J, the junction contained 4 bases not matched to a gene. This chain's CDR3 is CASSLAGTSAYNEQFF. The CDR3 DNA reads as TGTGCCAGCAGCTTGGCCGGGACTAGCGCTTACAATGAGCAGTTCTTC.